This TCR beta chain comes out of a study of shared clonotypes between healthy human individuals (dated by TCRdb to about 2020). Study-level background: The cohort included a few men and a couple of women between 18 and 49 years of age. Libraries were prepared and TCR repertoires were sequenced by different laboratories using diverse techniques, in order to increase sequencing depth and limit assay-specific biases. Each donor's leukapheresis produced roughly between roughly 0.85 and 9.5 billion PBMCs. For each donor, three plates each were used for CD4 naive and CD4 memory, two plates were used for CD8 naive, and one plate was used for CD8 memory. To estimate repertoire size and how much clonotypes are shared between individuals, the study performed deep sequencing of blood TCR repertoires from a few healthy adults. What the study reported, not specific to this receptor: Compared with non-shared clonotypes, clonotypes shared by all four sorted-subset donors had higher generation probabilities. Because the study included a small number of donors, the genetic and exposure-history diversity represented was limited. Pairwise subsampling led to the expectation that sequencing depth would affect the degree of clonotype sharing among donors. Naive subsets generally had larger estimated clonotype richness than memory subsets did. Even with the large sequencing depth, rarefaction of the sorted-subset datasets indicated that sequencing was incomplete. When a handful of donors were compared, the shared fraction of clonotypes was about 5.4% for naive CD4, more than 3% for naive CD8, about 2.4% for memory CD4, and around 0.37% for memory CD8. Sampling was limited to blood, and TCR repertoires in tissue likely differ from TCR repertoires in blood.

CD8 naive samples consisted of CD45RO-negative cells that were positively selected for CCR7, yielding a CD45RA+CCR7+ population without TemRA cells. The donors were healthy, HIV-negative adults who had no recently reported acute infections or vaccinations. Only Caucasian adults living in Nashville, Tennessee, USA were represented among the donors. Blood was collected by leukapheresis, and PBMCs were isolated by Ficoll-Histopaque density gradient centrifugation and then cryopreserved in liquid nitrogen vapor phase. Analytical flow cytometry was used to check the purity and quantity of every magnetically sorted T cell population. Genomic DNA was isolated from each sorted fraction and quantified by UV absorbance on a Nanodrop 2000c. From V the trimming removes 4 bases and from J it removes 0 bases, while the gene matches leave 9 bases of the junction unaccounted for. The CDR3 has 16 amino acids, counting the end cysteine and phenylalanine. The read is trimmed to its CDR3 DNA, 48 bases read in frame from base 1. The germline V gene supplies CDR1 SGDLS and CDR2 YYNGEE.

Using the deep immunoSEQ assay, multiplex PCR amplified TCR CDR3 regions from genomic DNA. Extracted genomic DNA from each cell subset was distributed evenly across all wells of several immunoSEQ 96-well plates, and each plate was treated as a replicate. For sorted subsets, each replicate PCR was loaded with 200 ng genomic DNA, equivalent to some 31,000 T cell genomes. The purified libraries were quantified using a Qubit 3.0 fluorometer, sized with a Bioanalyzer 2100, and then quantified again using the KAPA Library Quantification kit. Each immunoSEQ 96-well plate was sequenced on its own single-read 150-cycle Illumina NextSeq 550 flow cell. As for the authors' bioinformatics: Because the immunoSEQ output held only junctional sequences and lacked quality scores, the filtering could not match the filtering applied to full-length reads. Sequences were annotated with PyIR, a Python wrapper for IgBLAST v1.9, using IMGT germline references to assign V/J genes and CDR3. Reads were filtered out if the reads had weak V/J assignments (E-value above 1e-6), no CDR3, stop codons, out-of-frame junctions, or ambiguous translated residues. V3J clonotypes were defined by identical inferred V gene, J gene, and CDR3 amino acid sequence. To compute the percentage overlap between repertoires, the number of shared unique clonotypes was divided by the size of the smaller repertoire. Three approaches were used to assess repertoire richness: RTK rarefaction, the Chao1 estimator, and Recon v2.1 estimates of unobserved clonotypes. OLGA was used to compute generation probabilities for all TCRbeta clonotypes that the gDNA method yielded from a few donors. In its TCRdb copy, this immuneACCESS table keeps in-frame sequences only and misses some clones. Where compared with another copy, unresolved V genes explain less than half of these, and the others have no known cause. The D gene and trimming were derived from the DNA, and the V and J assignments and clone size from that table. This sample holds under 1 million clones; 80% to 95% were observed only once. Approximately 25% of the sample is taken by the ten largest.

On this clone itself: No antigen is known for it. Base qualities are not at hand, and no much larger clone is one base apart.

This TCR was sampled from a young man in good health. The sample comprised naive CD8+ T cells sorted from blood. The cell subset or site tag for this specimen amounts to: CD45RA+CCR7+. The sequence joins TRBV9 to TRBJ1-1; TRBD1 matches 7 bases in the middle. The DNA is as follows: TGTGCCAGCAGCCCTCAGACAGGGTTGATGAACACTGAAGCTTTCTTT. It translates to CASSPQTGLMNTEAFF.